This TCR beta chain was observed in a study of tumor and adjacent non-tumor tissue in lung cancer. Study-level information: Patients were aged roughly 31 to 76, ten or so men and a handful of women, stage I to III. Study results and limitations: Top 100 clones took a larger repertoire share in normal lung. Tumor tissue had significantly higher TCR diversity than normal lung.

The length of the CDR3 is 15 residues. Germline CDR1 SQVTM, CDR2 ANQGSEA. TCRbeta libraries were built with three rounds of nested PCR, modified from ARM-PCR. TCRdb recomputed calls from the multiplex PCR reads with MiXCR, one row per CDR3 protein. The sample includes some 93,000 distinct CDR3 sequences, less than 75% of them seen just once. No cell sorting was done before RNA was extracted from the tissue. A remark on this clonotype: Its target is unknown. The junction departs from germline at one end; a sequencing error may be responsible.

The receptor was isolated from a man between 60 and 75 years old with non-small cell lung cancer. The chain has TRBV29-1 and TRBJ2-3; D might be TRBD2 (6 bases). Sequenced: lung tumor tissue. For the CDR3, the DNA is TGCAGCGTGAAAGGGACTTGCGGAAACACAGATAAGCAGTATTTT. Its translation: CSVKGTCGNTDKQYF.